The next 24 T cell receptor beta chains were all read from a single sample in a study of cytomegalovirus exposure and HLA in healthy donors. PCR amplification relied on 60 Vbeta primers (plus 13 Jbeta primers). The assay was immunoSEQ multiplex PCR, and TCRdb's table has in-frame clones only and misses some. The data hold about 150,000 clones, with around 84% observed a single time. Sequenced: PBMCs. These TCRs come from a woman between 35 and 50 years old in good health and CMV-seropositive.

V usage is TRBV6-5 and J usage is TRBJ2-2; 7 bases fit TRBD2. Germline V CDR1 and CDR2: MNHEY, SVGAGI. The CDR3 has 16 amino acids. The junction had 5 bases not matched to a gene; V was cut back by 0 bases and J by 4 bases. CDR3 region: CASSYSWGEGTGELFF. The CDR3 DNA follows: TGTGCCAGCAGTTACTCGTGGGGGGAGGGCACCGGGGAGCTGTTTTTT.

This chain connects TRBV5-6 to TRBJ1-2, with TRBD1 matching over 7 bases. Looked up from germline, CDR1 is SGHDT and CDR2 is YYEEEE. CDR3 length: 13 amino acids. Trimming took 3 bases from V and 4 from J; bases not matched to a gene: 3. In DNA, the CDR3 is TGTGCCAGCAGCTACTCAGGGGGCTATGGCTACACCTTC. Translation gives CASSYSGGYGYTF.

The rearrangement uses TRBV21-1 and TRBJ1-5. TRBV21-1 is reported as a pseudogene. The CDR3 covers 15 residues. In nucleotides, the CDR3 is TGTGCCAGCAGCAAAGGGCGGTCCCGCAATCAGCCCCAGCATTTT. Encoded protein: CASSKGRSRNQPQHF.

This clone occurred once. The chain is built from TRBV5-1 and TRBJ2-7; a possible D gene is TRBD1 (6 bases). CDR1 and CDR2 (germline): SGHRS, YFSETQ. This CDR3 contains 14 residues. The ends were cut back, 3 bases at V and 3 bases at J, with 13 bases in the middle. The CDR3 DNA sequence: TGCGCCAGCAGCTCTAAACCAGGGGACTACGAGCAGTACTTC. Translated, it gives CASSSKPGDYEQYF.

The rearrangement joins TRBV9 to TRBJ2-3; D is perhaps TRBD2 (5 bases). V was clipped by 1 base and J by 1 base, with 13 bases between them. In germline, CDR1 is SGDLS, CDR2 YYNGEE. The CDR3 runs 16 residues. The CDR3 nucleotides are TGTGCCAGCAGCGTAAAGGGCGGGTTCGGCACAGATACGCAGTATTTT. Encoded protein: CASSVKGGFGTDTQYF.

V usage is TRBV30 and J usage is TRBJ1-6, with TRBD1 matching over 8 bases. The CDR3 is 15 residues long. V trimming: 4 bases; J trimming: 7 bases; junction bases outside the gene matches: 9. Looked up from germline, CDR1 is GTSNPN and CDR2 is SVGIG (reference sequence). The CDR3 spells CAWIGQGIRNSPLHF. The CDR3 DNA reads as TGTGCCTGGATTGGACAGGGAATACGGAATTCACCCCTCCACTTT.

V is TRBV6-6 and J is TRBJ2-7; 9 bases align to TRBD1. The CDR3 is made up of 16 amino acids. Germline CDR1 MNHNY, CDR2 SVGAGI (reference sequence). The V gene end was trimmed by 0 bases and the J gene end by 4 bases; junction bases not matched to a gene: 7. The chain's CDR3 is CASSYSTQGADYEQYF. In DNA, the CDR3 is TGTGCCAGCAGTTACTCGACACAGGGGGCGGATTACGAGCAGTACTTC.

The CDR3 DNA reads TGTGCCAGCAGCTGGGGACAGAGCTCCTACAATGAGCAGTTCTTC. As protein: CASSWGQSSYNEQFF. The J gene is TRBJ2-1, the V gene TRBV7-9, with 7 nucleotides matching TRBD1. Germline CDR1 is SEHNR and CDR2 is FQNEAQ (reference sequence). This CDR3 contains 15 residues. V shed 4 bases, J shed 0 bases, and the junction held 3 bases outside the gene matches.

The DNA for the CDR3 is TGCGCCAGCAGCTCCCCTAGGAGTCCGGGGGAGAACACTGAAGCTTTCTTT. Protein: CASSSPRSPGENTEAFF. This chain links TRBV5-1 with TRBJ1-1; possibly TRBD1 for D (5 bases). Trimming took 3 bases from V and 1 from J, leaving 19 bases between them. Germline CDR1 reads SGHRS; CDR2 reads YFSETQ. This CDR3 has 17 amino acids.

The rearrangement joins TRBV7-6 to TRBJ2-1, with D hard to call. V gave up 3 bases and J gave up 4 bases, with 7 bases separating them. CDR3 length: 13 residues. CDR1 is SGHVS and CDR2 is FNYEAQ in the germline V gene. The CDR3 here is CASSFQQYNEQFF. CDR3 bases: TGTGCCAGCAGCTTTCAACAGTACAATGAGCAGTTCTTC.

The chain has TRBV9 and TRBJ1-4; D gene uncertain. CDR1 is SGDLS, CDR2 YYNGEE, per germline. The ends were cut back, 4 bases at V and 4 bases at J, with 17 bases in the middle. The CDR3 totals 16 residues. CDR3 region: CASSNSPDPGNEKLFF. As DNA, the CDR3 is TGTGCCAGCAGCAACTCCCCTGACCCGGGTAATGAAAAACTGTTTTTT.

The chain employs TRBV30 and TRBJ2-3; D may be TRBD2 (6 bases). Trimming took off 1 base at V and 1 base at J, with 6 bases between the two ends. From germline, CDR1 is GTSNPN and CDR2 SVGIG (reference sequence). CDR3 length: 13 amino acids. CDR3 region: CAWSGRGTDTQYF. DNA of the CDR3: TGTGCCTGGAGTGGGAGGGGCACAGATACGCAGTATTTT. Full variable domain (rest looked up from reference TRBV30 and TRBJ2-3): SQTIHQWPATLVQPVGSPLSLECTVEGTSNPNLYWYRQAAGRGLQLLFYSVGIGQISSEVPQNLSASRPQDRQFILSSKKLLLSDSGFYLCAWSGRGTDTQYFGPGTRLTVL.

This clone has just a few counts. The V and J genes are TRBV7-2 and TRBJ1-1; D is undetermined. This CDR3 is built from 13 residues. The germline V and J ends were trimmed by 4 bases and 3 bases, with 9 bases remaining between them. Germline CDR1 and CDR2: SGHTA and FQGNSA. The CDR3 DNA reads as TGTGCCAGCAGCTCCCGGAGGGACACTGAAGCTTTCTTT. Translation: CASSSRRDTEAFF.

This chain links TRBV5-4 with TRBJ1-1, with TRBD1 as a possible D gene (5 bases). The CDR3 extends over 15 amino acids. Germline CDR1 SGHNT, CDR2 YYREEE (reference sequence). Trimming removed 5 bases at V and 0 bases at J, with 14 bases between. The CDR3 DNA reads TGTGCCAGCAGGCGGGAGGGGATGATGAACACTGAAGCTTTCTTT. Translation: CASRREGMMNTEAFF. Together with reference TRBV5-4 and TRBJ1-1, the CDR3 gives the full variable domain: ETGVTQSPTHLIKTRGQQVTLRCSSQSGHNTVSWYQQALGQGPQFIFQYYREEENGRGNFPPRFSGLQFPNYSSELNVNALELDDSALYLCASRREGMMNTEAFFGQGTRLTVV.

The chain combines TRBV18 with TRBJ1-4; TRBD1 aligns across 9 bases. Per germline, CDR1 KGHSH and CDR2 LQKENI. V dropped 3 bases and J dropped 5; count of bases not matched to a gene: 4. This CDR3 has 15 residues. The CDR3: CASSPWTGENEKLFF. The CDR3 nucleotides are TGTGCCAGCTCACCCTGGACAGGGGAGAATGAAAAACTGTTTTTT. The full variable domain, rest sourced from reference TRBV18 and TRBJ1-4, is NAGVMQNPRHLVRRRGQEARLRCSPMKGHSHVYWYRQLPEEGLKFMVYLQKENIIDESGMPKERFSAEFPKEGPSILRIQQVVRGDSAAYFCASSPWTGENEKLFFGSGTQLSVL.

This chain links TRBV5-1 with TRBJ1-1, with D maybe TRBD1 (5 bases). The germline V gene has CDR1 SGHRS and CDR2 YFSETQ. V lost 3 bases to trimming and J lost 2 bases, with 17 bases between them. The CDR3 consists of 16 residues. The CDR3 bases are TGCGCCAGCAGCTACCTACTCAGGGATTCAAACACTGAAGCTTTCTTT. Its protein is CASSYLLRDSNTEAFF.

The V and J genes are TRBV5-1 and TRBJ2-6, with TRBD2 matching 9 bases. This CDR3 is 19 amino acids long. Germline values: CDR1 SGHRS, CDR2 YFSETQ. V lost 1 base and J lost 0; bases outside the gene matches: 8. The CDR3 DNA follows: TGCGCCAGCAGCTTGACCATAGCGGGAGAACTCTCTGGGGCCAACGTCCTGACTTTC. It translates to CASSLTIAGELSGANVLTF.

The chain links TRBV7-8 to TRBJ1-2; D possibly corresponds to TRBD1 (5 bases). Germline CDR1 reads SGHVS; CDR2 reads FQNEAQ. Trimming took 1 base from V and 4 from J, leaving 10 bases between them. The CDR3 totals 14 residues. The CDR3 bases are TGTGCCAGCAGCTTAGGTCCAACAGGCTATGGCTACACCTTC. Translated: CASSLGPTGYGYTF.

The chain recombines TRBV7-2 with TRBJ2-3; D uncertain. Germline CDR1 is SGHTA and CDR2 is FQGNSA. The CDR3 loop spans 15 amino acids. V was pared by 3 bases and J by 2 bases, with 12 bases between. The CDR3: CASSFNQVHTDTQYF. The CDR3 DNA follows: TGTGCCAGCAGCTTCAATCAGGTTCACACAGATACGCAGTATTTT.

This sequence joins TRBV10-2 and TRBJ1-5; 9 nucleotides agree with TRBD1. V was clipped by 2 bases and J by 4 bases; unmatched bases: 6. CDR1 WSHSY and CDR2 SAAADI come from the germline V gene. The CDR3 is 16 amino acids. In DNA form, the CDR3 reads TGCGCCAGCAGTGAGAATCGGGGACAGGGAAATCAGCCCCAGCATTTT. Translating it yields CASSENRGQGNQPQHF.

This chain uses TRBV5-6 with TRBJ2-3; possibly TRBD2 for D (5 bases). Per germline, CDR1 SGHDT and CDR2 YYEEEE. Trimming pared 4 bases from V and 5 bases from J, leaving 20 bases between. This CDR3 has 16 amino acids. CDR3 nucleotide sequence: TGTGCCAGCAGCCTTCTTCGAGGGAGTCAACGAGATACGCAGTATTTT. This sequence encodes CASSLLRGSQRDTQYF.

The V and J genes are TRBV11-2 and TRBJ2-7; TRBD1 matches 8 bases. CDR1 and CDR2 from the germline V gene are SGHAT and FQNNGV. CDR3 length: 15 amino acids. Trimming cost V 3 bases and J 2 bases; bases outside gene matches: 6. CDR3 in DNA: TGTGCCAGCAGCTTCCGACAGGGGTACCCCTACGAGCAGTACTTC. Translating gives CASSFRQGYPYEQYF.

The chain has TRBV19 and TRBJ1-5; TRBD1 agrees at 10 bases. V dropped 6 bases and J dropped 3; count of bases not matched to a gene: 5. The CDR3 runs to 15 residues. Germline loops: CDR1 LNHDA, CDR2 SQIVND (reference sequence). For the CDR3, the DNA is TGTGCCAGTAGCCTGACAGGGGGCGTCAATCAGCCCCAGCATTTT. Protein sequence: CASSLTGGVNQPQHF.

This clone was picked up a small number of times. The genes are TRBV5-6 and TRBJ2-7, with D possibly matching TRBD2 (6 bases). Per the germline V gene, CDR1 is SGHDT and CDR2 is YYEEEE. The CDR3 totals 14 residues. V was shortened by 3 bases and J by 0 bases, with 10 bases between the two germline ends. The CDR3 spells CASSWGLNSYEQYF. The CDR3 nucleotides read TGTGCCAGCAGCTGGGGACTGAACTCCTACGAGCAGTACTTC.